One sample yielded the 24 T cell receptor beta chains listed below, sequenced in a study of shared clonotypes between healthy human individuals. Only in-frame clones appear in the TCRdb table, and some are missing; sequencing was by immunoSEQ multiplex PCR. The sample has about 1.5 million clones, approximately 98% seen once. Sequencing used naive CD4+ T cells sorted from blood. Specified subset: CD45RA+ positively selected. The receptor set was obtained from a man aged 30 to 45 in good health.

CDR3 loop: CASSPGGATNEQFF. The CDR3 DNA reads TGTGCCAGCAGTCCGGGGGGAGCGACCAATGAGCAGTTCTTC. The V call is TRBV5-4, the J call TRBJ2-1; 7 bases are a match to TRBD2. CDR3 length equals 14 residues. CDR1 and CDR2 from the germline V gene are SGHNT and YYREEE (reference sequence). The J segment lost 6 bases and the V segment lost 5 bases, leaving 8 bases of the junction unmatched.

The CDR3 loop is CASKFSQTQETQYF. CDR3 nucleotides: TGTGCCAGCAAGTTCTCACAAACACAAGAGACCCAGTACTTC. V gene TRBV27 combines with J gene TRBJ2-5; D is undetermined. Germline V gene data show CDR1 as MNHEY and CDR2 as SMNVEV (reference sequence). This CDR3 is built from 14 residues. The V gene lost 7 bases and the J gene lost 2 bases, with 14 bases spanning the gap.

This chain's CDR3 is CATSRPTVWSGTDTQYF. In nucleotides, the CDR3 is TGTGCCACCAGCAGACCGACAGTGTGGTCTGGCACAGATACGCAGTATTTT. This sequence joins TRBV15 and TRBJ2-3; perhaps TRBD1 as D (5 bases). Trimming left V 2 bases short and J 1 base short, with 16 bases between. The CDR3 runs 17 residues. Germline V gives CDR1 LNHNV, CDR2 YYDKDF (reference sequence).

The chain recombines TRBV28 with TRBJ1-2; tentative D call: TRBD1 (5 bases). Per germline, CDR1 MDHEN and CDR2 SYDVKM. The CDR3 totals 13 residues. The ends were cut back, 3 bases at V and 6 bases at J, with 11 bases in the middle. CDR3 nucleotides: TGTGCCAGCAGTTTTCCAGGGAGGAATGGCTACACCTTC. Translating it yields CASSFPGRNGYTF.

The V call is TRBV7-2, the J call TRBJ2-5; no firm D call. The J call is doubtful: the DNA matches TRBJ2-7 better. The CDR3 totals 14 residues. The germline V gene has CDR1 SGHTA and CDR2 FQGNSA. The CDR3 region is CASSLIGLQYEQYF. DNA for the CDR3: TGTGCCAGCAGCTTAATAGGGTTGCAATACGAGCAGTACTTC.

V usage is TRBV7-2 and J usage is TRBJ2-5; D remains unclear. Per the germline V gene, CDR1 is SGHTA and CDR2 is FQGNSA. V was clipped by 5 bases and J by 0 bases, with 10 bases between them. The CDR3 is 14 residues long. The CDR3 bases are TGTGCCAGCAGCCGCGCCTCGTACCAAGAGACCCAGTACTTC. Encoded protein: CASSRASYQETQYF.

This clone is a singleton in its sample. The V gene is TRBV9, the J gene TRBJ2-1; a weak D match, TRBD2 (6 bases). CDR1 and CDR2 from the germline V gene are SGDLS and YYNGEE. V shed 0 bases and J shed 8 bases, with 6 bases lying between them. The CDR3 covers 12 residues. This CDR3 reads CASSVAGDEQFF. The CDR3 DNA is TGTGCCAGCAGCGTAGCGGGGGATGAGCAGTTCTTC.

The chain carries TRBV28 and TRBJ1-1; 8 nucleotides agree with TRBD1. Germline-derived CDR1 and CDR2 are MDHEN and SYDVKM. The V and J ends lost 6 bases and 5 bases, in that order; junction bases with no gene match: 5. There are 13 residues in the CDR3. CDR3 region: CASRETGGTEAFF. The DNA for the CDR3 is TGTGCCAGCAGGGAAACAGGGGGTACTGAAGCTTTCTTT.

This chain joins TRBV7-8 and TRBJ2-1, with unresolved D. CDR1 SGHVS and CDR2 FQNEAQ come from the germline V gene. The CDR3 is 14 residues long. V was clipped by 5 bases and J by 4 bases, with 12 bases between them. CDR3 nucleotides: TGTGCCAGCAGCCCATCGACCCAGTACAATGAGCAGTTCTTC. Translated, it gives CASSPSTQYNEQFF.

This chain joins TRBV11-2 and TRBJ2-7; D ambiguous. The germline V gene has CDR1 SGHAT and CDR2 FQNNGV. This CDR3 region has 12 residues. Between the trimmed V and J ends, which lost 5 bases and 0 bases, there was a span of 5 bases. The CDR3: CASSRNSYEQYF. The CDR3, as DNA: TGTGCCAGCAGCCGAAACTCCTACGAGCAGTACTTC.

The chain couples TRBV27 to TRBJ2-3; tentatively, D is TRBD2 (5 bases). The V gene lost 4 bases and the J gene lost 0 bases, with 14 bases spanning the gap. There are 16 residues in the CDR3. Looked up from germline, CDR1 is MNHEY and CDR2 is SMNVEV (reference sequence). The CDR3, as DNA: TGTGCCAGCAGTTCGACAACTAGGTCTAGCACAGATACGCAGTATTTT. It codes for CASSSTTRSSTDTQYF.

The V call is TRBV30, the J call TRBJ2-3; 10 bases agree with TRBD2. V trimming: 0 bases; J trimming: 6 bases; junction bases outside the gene matches: 6. This CDR3 is built from 15 residues. Germline V gene data show CDR1 as GTSNPN and CDR2 as SVGIG (reference sequence). In DNA form, the CDR3 reads TGTGCCTGGAGTGTCAGCGGGAGGGCCCCCGATACGCAGTATTTT. This sequence encodes CAWSVSGRAPDTQYF.

V and J are TRBV4-3 and TRBJ1-2; D call uncertain. Germline V gene sequence: CDR1 LGHNA, CDR2 YSLEER. Between the trimmed V and J ends, which lost 0 bases and 4 bases, there was a span of 9 bases. This CDR3 contains 14 residues. Here the CDR3 reads CASSQDRAGYGYTF. The CDR3 DNA follows: TGCGCCAGCAGCCAAGATCGGGCTGGCTATGGCTACACCTTC.

The genes are TRBV12-5 and TRBJ2-3; 8 bases line up with TRBD2. The CDR3 consists of 16 residues. The junction had 5 bases not matched to a gene; V was cut back by 1 base and J by 2 bases. The V gene's germline CDR1 is LGHNT and CDR2 FRNRAP. CDR3 amino acids: CASGLAVAGPTDTQYF. The CDR3 nucleotides read TGTGCTAGTGGTTTGGCCGTAGCGGGGCCCACAGATACGCAGTATTTT.

This chain joins TRBV6-5 and TRBJ1-1; D may be TRBD1 (5 bases). The germline V and J ends were trimmed by 6 bases and 1 base, with 12 bases remaining between them. CDR3 size: 14 residues. Germline loops: CDR1 MNHEY, CDR2 SVGAGI. CDR3 in DNA: TGTGCCAGCAGCCATCTTGGGGGGAACACTGAAGCTTTCTTT. Its translation: CASSHLGGNTEAFF.

The V and J genes are TRBV28 and TRBJ2-3; perhaps D is TRBD1 or TRBD2 (6 bases each). V dropped 5 bases and J dropped 5 bases, with 17 bases sitting between them. Per germline, CDR1 MDHEN and CDR2 SYDVKM. The CDR3 totals 15 residues. CDR3 in DNA: TGTGCCAGCAGTCGTTCGGGAAGGGGGGAAGATACGCAGTATTTT. It codes for CASSRSGRGEDTQYF.

This clone was seen only once. The chain is built from TRBV21-1 and TRBJ2-7; whether TRBD2, the table's D call, matches the DNA was not checked. TRBV21-1 represents a pseudogene. CDR3 length: 17 residues. CDR3 protein: CASIPPTSTSPRYEQYF. CDR3 coding DNA: TGTGCCAGCATTCCCCCCACTTCAACTTCCCCTCGCTACGAGCAGTACTTC.

The chain has TRBV15 and TRBJ2-5, with D uncertain. This CDR3 region has 14 residues. CDR1 is LNHNV, CDR2 YYDKDF, per germline (reference sequence). Between the trimmed V and J ends, which lost 5 bases and 2 bases, there was a span of 12 bases. DNA for the CDR3: TGTGCCACCAGCGCCCGCCGCACTCAAGAGACCCAGTACTTC. It encodes CATSARRTQETQYF.

The V gene is TRBV25-1, the J gene TRBJ1-2; 9 bases line up with TRBD1. Germline-derived CDR1 and CDR2 are MGHDK and SYGVNS. Losses at the gene ends were 5 bases for V and 6 bases for J; bases not matched to a gene: 10. There are 15 residues in the CDR3. DNA for the CDR3: TGTGCCAGCAGTTTCCGGACAGGGGAGGTGAATGGCTACACCTTC. Protein product: CASSFRTGEVNGYTF.

In DNA, the CDR3 is TGTGCCAGCAGTCAAACGAATAGGGAGCAGTACTTC. This encodes CASSQTNREQYF. The chain joins TRBV5-4 to TRBJ2-7; no definite D call. With 5 bases removed from V and 7 bases from J, the gap between germline ends came to 13 bases. Looked up from germline, CDR1 is SGHNT and CDR2 is YYREEE (reference sequence). The CDR3 is 12 amino acids.

Here the CDR3 DNA reads TGTGCCAGCAGTACAAGGACTAGCGGCCCCAGAGGCACCGGGGAGCTGTTTTTT. This codes for CASSTRTSGPRGTGELFF. The genes are TRBV27 and TRBJ2-2, with 10 bases aligning to TRBD2. V lost 5 bases, J lost 4 bases, and 13 bases stayed unmatched. This CDR3 comprises 18 residues. Germline V gene sequence: CDR1 MNHEY, CDR2 SMNVEV (reference sequence).

V usage is TRBV6-1 and J usage is TRBJ2-7; 10 bases match TRBD2. Germline-derived CDR1 and CDR2 are MNHNS and SASEGT. The CDR3 consists of 15 residues. V shed 5 bases, J shed 2 bases, and the junction held 6 bases outside the gene matches. The CDR3 DNA sequence: TGTGCCAGCAGTAACCCCCTAGCGGGGGCCTACGAGCAGTACTTC. This translates into CASSNPLAGAYEQYF.

This clone came up once. The chain employs TRBV6-5 and TRBJ1-1; D unresolved. Per the germline V gene, CDR1 is MNHEY and CDR2 is SVGAGI. Trimming took off 5 bases at V and 0 bases at J, with 13 bases between the two ends. This CDR3 comprises 15 residues. CDR3 in DNA: TGTGCCAGCAGTCCCTGGAACAGATTGAACACTGAAGCTTTCTTT. This encodes CASSPWNRLNTEAFF.

Turning to this clone: Other DNA sequences in this sample translate to the same CDR3. The V gene is TRBV18, the J gene TRBJ1-1, with D unresolved. CDR3 length equals 14 residues. Germline values: CDR1 KGHSH, CDR2 LQKENI. Trimming took off 2 bases at V and 3 bases at J, with 10 bases between the two ends. CDR3 sequence: CASSPTGGDTEAFF. Written as DNA, the CDR3 is TGTGCCAGCTCACCAACGGGCGGGGACACTGAAGCTTTCTTT.